This entry is about one T cell receptor beta chain. The sample is drawn from a study of blood T cell repertoires in COVID-19. Study summary: Collection of acute and convalescent COVID-19 samples took place in the United States, Italy and Spain. T cells, B-cell-depleted T cells, or PBMCs provided the cDNA or gDNA that served as material.

The CDR3 spans 13 residues. Germline V gene sequence: CDR1 KGHSH, CDR2 LQKENI. Between the trimmed V and J ends, which lost 2 bases and 6 bases, there was a span of 8 bases. In the original analysis: Estimation of nucleated cell counts was performed using reference gene primer amplification. Here immunoSEQ multiplex PCR was the method, and the copy in TCRdb shows in-frame clones only, minus some. The DNA gave D and trimming, while V, J and clone size come from that table. This sample carries more than 90,000 clones, about 89% of them seen once, and the ten largest clones take approximately 10%. The source is a woman aged 25 to 39 with acute or convalescent COVID-19. Source material: peripheral blood. The rearrangement links TRBV18 to TRBJ1-5; D gene ambiguous. This CDR3 is CASSPSRIQPQHF. CDR3 DNA: TGTGCCAGCTCACCATCGAGGATTCAGCCCCAGCATTTT. The full variable domain, its missing parts supplied by reference TRBV18 and TRBJ1-5, is NAGVMQNPRHLVRRRGQEARLRCSPMKGHSHVYWYRQLPEEGLKFMVYLQKENIIDESGMPKERFSAEFPKEGPSILRIQQVVRGDSAAYFCASSPSRIQPQHFGDGTRLSIL.